This T cell receptor (beta chain) was documented in a study of blood T cell repertoires in COVID-19. Study-level information: T cells, B-cell-depleted T cells, or PBMCs provided the cDNA or gDNA that served as material.

This CDR3 has 14 amino acids. V gave up 0 bases and J gave up 4 bases, with 9 bases separating them. Germline-derived CDR1 and CDR2 are MNHNS and SASEGT. In the study's own analysis: Estimates of nucleated cell counts were drawn from the amplification of reference gene primers. The assay was immunoSEQ multiplex PCR, and TCRdb's table has in-frame clones only and misses some. The V and J calls and clone size come from that table; D and trimming were worked out from the DNA. Here the sample spans 250,000 to 350,000 clones, about nine tenths being singletons. The specimen was peripheral blood. This TCR derives from a woman aged 60-70 years with acute or convalescent COVID-19. The genes are TRBV6-1 and TRBJ2-5; a weak D match, TRBD1 (5 bases). CDR3 protein: CASSEATAAETQYF. The CDR3 nucleotides read TGTGCCAGCAGTGAAGCGACAGCCGCAGAGACCCAGTACTTC.